This TCR beta chain originates from a study of T cells in Graves' hyperthyroidism and ophthalmopathy. Study observations and caveats: Separating ophthalmopathy from stable hyperthyroidism was achieved by a 13 V-J model. Most thyroid clonotypes expanded above 0.001 appeared in blood too.

Comment on this clonotype: The antigen is unknown.

TCR beta CDR3 region amplification was performed from RNA transcripts. First-round RT-PCR of the TCR CDR3 relied on the HTBI primer set. TCRdb independently ran MiXCR on the multiplex PCR reads; one entry per CDR3 protein. The table includes about 98,000 distinct CDR3 sequences, roughly 40% detected once. V shed 6 bases, J shed 10 bases, and the junction held 3 bases outside the gene matches. There are 11 residues in the CDR3. The germline V gene encodes CDR1 ENHRY and CDR2 SYGVKD. The material sequenced was peripheral blood or thyroid tissue (not recorded which). This sequence originates from a woman aged 25-40 years with Graves' hyperthyroidism. The J gene is TRBJ1-1, the V gene TRBV10-3; 9 positions match TRBD1. Here the CDR3 DNA reads TGTGCCATCAGCGCGGACAGGGGAGCTTTCTTT. Translating gives CAISADRGAFF.